This T cell receptor beta chain was retrieved from a study of T cells after posttransplantation cyclophosphamide. On this clone: The antigen is undetermined.

Study-wide results and limits: TRB clonality was highly associated with recipient CMV seropositivity and reactivation. Later post-transplant blood repertoires were often dominated by donor CD8+ memory clones. Blood and skin or GI T cell repertoires showed limited TRB overlap.

Here immunoSEQ multiplex PCR was the method, and the copy in TCRdb shows in-frame clones only, minus some. The table records over 20,000 clones, approximately 98% of them present only once. V dropped 3 bases and J dropped 5 bases, with 14 bases sitting between them. The germline gives CDR1 MNHEY, CDR2 SVGAGI. The CDR3 loop spans 15 amino acids. V gene TRBV6-5 combines with J gene TRBJ1-5; D gene ambiguous. The sample taken for sequencing was naive CD8+ T cells sorted from PBMCs. This TCR was sampled from a man aged 40-50 years in good health, CMV-negative, and a related stem cell transplant donor. The CDR3 protein is CASSYGLRVDQPQHF. CDR3 DNA: TGTGCCAGCAGTTATGGTTTGAGGGTTGATCAGCCCCAGCATTTT.